The clone carrying this T cell receptor beta chain was seen more than once but under ten times. The target antigen is unknown. This CDR3 is 14 amino acids long. Per germline, CDR1 MGHRA and CDR2 YSYEKL. V lost 5 bases to trimming and J lost 7 bases; unmatched junction nucleotides: 10. This sample was taken from a study of CD8 T cells in ankylosing spondylitis. TCRdb processed the 5' RACE reads anew with MiXCR; each CDR3 protein has one entry. In the table there are roughly 90,000 distinct CDR3 sequences, 9% of which are singletons. Broader study findings: One TCR beta motif, made up of about 8 highly homologous variants, appeared characteristic of ankylosing spondylitis blood.

Specimen: blood, either unsorted or a sorted T cell fraction (not recorded which). This clonotype originated in a male donor with ankylosing spondylitis. V gene TRBV4-1 combines with J gene TRBJ2-7, with 8 bases fitting TRBD1. The CDR3 DNA follows: TGCGCCAGCAGCTTAAAGGACAGGGTGGGTGAGCAGTACTTC. Translated: CASSLKDRVGEQYF.